The source of this T cell receptor beta chain is a study of cytomegalovirus exposure and HLA in healthy donors. This PCR relied on a set of 60 Vbeta primers and 13 Jbeta primers. Sequenced by immunoSEQ multiplex PCR; TCRdb stores in-frame clones only, minus some. There are 150,000 to 200,000 clones in the sample; around 84% occur only once, and 1.5% to 2% lies in the top ten. From germline, CDR1 is LNHDA and CDR2 SQIVND (reference sequence). Deletions cut 6 bases from V and 0 bases from J, with 12 bases between. The CDR3 has 15 residues. This rearrangement joins TRBV19 to TRBJ1-3, with D tentatively TRBD1 (6 bases). This TCR came from a woman aged 18-30 years in good health and CMV-seronegative. The specimen was PBMCs. The CDR3 loop reads CASSGQQNSGNTIYF. The CDR3 DNA sequence: TGTGCCAGTAGCGGACAGCAAAACTCTGGAAACACCATATATTTT.